The entry below gives a single T cell receptor (beta chain) sequence along with its context. The sample comes from a study of cytomegalovirus exposure and HLA in healthy donors. The PCR used 60 Vbeta and 13 Jbeta primers. The method was immunoSEQ multiplex PCR; TCRdb's version includes in-frame clones alone and lacks a portion of them. The sample includes 150,000 to 200,000 clones, approximately 86% of them seen just once. Germline CDR1 and CDR2: SGHAT and FQNNGV. Unmatched junction bases numbered 8, after V lost 4 bases and J lost 2 bases. The length of the CDR3 is 18 residues. The chain recombines TRBV11-2 with TRBJ2-1; 13 bases fit TRBD2. The specimen sequenced was PBMCs. This receptor was taken from a male donor in good health and CMV-seronegative. CDR3 DNA: TGTGCCAGCAGCTCCACCGGGACTAGCGGGGTCACCTACAATGAGCAGTTCTTC. Amino acids: CASSSTGTSGVTYNEQFF. Based on the CDR3 plus reference TRBV11-2 and TRBJ2-1, the full variable domain is EAGVAQSPRYKIIEKRQSVAFWCNPISGHATLYWYQQILGQGPKLLIQFQNNGVVDDSQLPKDRFSAERLKGVDSTLKIQPAKLEDSAVYLCASSSTGTSGVTYNEQFFGPGTRLTVL.